The rows below give T cell receptor beta chains drawn from one sample of a study of early stage breast cancer tumors. Sequencing was performed with immunoSEQ multiplex PCR; in TCRdb, only in-frame clones are kept and a portion is missing. The data show about 51,000 clones, roughly 73% seen once. Material for sequencing was blood. The receptors were sampled from a person aged 40-50 years with breast cancer. Each CDR3 is given without its conserved first and last residue.

TRBV14	TRBJ1-1	ASSRHSMNTEAF
TRBV2	TRBJ2-5	ASSSWDLRGETQY
TRBV9	TRBJ2-3	ASSPRRGGIANTQY
TRBV11-3	TRBJ1-3	ASSLERNTIY
TRBV30	TRBJ1-1	AWSGGPEAF
TRBV19	TRBJ1-4	ASSSIGTANEKLF
TRBV11-1	TRBJ2-7	ASSPAHPSYEQY
TRBV29-1	TRBJ2-2	SVEGVNTGELF
TRBV7-9	TRBJ2-7	ASSSLYEQY
TRBV7-2	TRBJ2-5	ASSYRTGGETQY
TRBV2	TRBJ2-3	ASSEAPGRGTDTQY
TRBV7-9	TRBJ2-7	ASSPAHPSYEQY
TRBV6-5	TRBJ2-1	ASSYGAGSHNEQF
TRBV7-2	TRBJ2-1	ASSAPGTHSLF
TRBV2	TRBJ2-5	ASSPNGRETQY
TRBV7-9	TRBJ2-1	ASSLRENEQF
TRBV6-1	TRBJ2-7	ASTEYGTGSYEQY
TRBV18	TRBJ1-2	ASSPPGIGNYGYT
TRBV5-8	TRBJ2-7	ASSTPGLAGYYEQY
TRBV5-1	TRBJ1-2	ASSLGEGIYGYT
TRBV7-2	TRBJ2-7	ASSLAQGARLTPYEQY
TRBV29-1	TRBJ2-5	SVVPSGRAFQETQY
TRBV4-2	TRBJ2-3	ASSPEAGQPTDTQY
TRBV5-1	TRBJ1-2	ASSLGTTGMTYGYT
TRBV6-5	TRBJ1-5	ASSLQANSNQPQH
TRBV12-5	TRBJ2-3	ASGLVYTDTQY
TRBV6-6	TRBJ1-1	ASREIGTEAF
TRBV11-3	TRBJ1-1	ASSLTAMNTEAF
TRBV5-4	TRBJ2-1	ASSPGTSGRRSEQF
TRBV6-1	TRBJ1-1	ASIPGGVGAF
TRBV30	TRBJ2-7	AWRGLAGNEQY
TRBV7-6	TRBJ2-2	ASSLRGGNTGELF
TRBV12-5	TRBJ2-3	ASAGTSGTDTQY
TRBV7-6	TRBJ2-7	ASSPGGQHQNYEQY
TRBV2	TRBJ1-1	ASRPDSITEAF
TRBV4-1	TRBJ2-3	ASSQDYSGGRGTQY
TRBV27	TRBJ2-6	ASSRTLLGANVLT
TRBV4-1	TRBJ2-2	ASSQDLAGVTGELF
TRBV4-1	TRBJ2-3	ASSQVHLTGGITDTQY
TRBV29-1	TRBJ1-1	RLRHMNTEAF
TRBV7-2	TRBJ2-2	ASSSSTSGGLWELF
TRBV15	.	ATSRGSQGFWYEQY
TRBV4-1	TRBJ2-7	ASSPRPLRLSYEQY
TRBV6-4	TRBJ2-3	ASSVGGETDTQY
TRBV29-1	TRBJ2-3	SVEPSGNTDTQY
TRBV27	TRBJ1-4	ASSLDSNEKLF
TRBV10-3	TRBJ2-6	AISGRSSGANVLT
TRBV5-4	TRBJ2-1	ASSLEVERNEQF
TRBV21-1	TRBJ2-3	ASSKRQPRGGGDTQY
TRBV7-8	TRBJ1-2	ASSTTGAYGYT
TRBV10-1	TRBJ2-3	ASSEWTSIDTQY
TRBV27	TRBJ2-2	ASQRPAAGELF
TRBV12-5	TRBJ2-7	ASGLVTGGEQY
TRBV7-3	TRBJ2-1	ASSLLDGTHEQF
TRBV27	TRBJ2-1	ASRKSTASSYNEQF